One T cell receptor beta chain is described in this entry. This sample is drawn from a study of OX40 agonist ivuxolimab in advanced cancers. The data were produced by immunoSEQ multiplex PCR, yet TCRdb's version contains in-frame clones alone and is incomplete. The sample consists of 100,000 to 110,000 clones, approximately 90% of them appearing once. The V segment lost 4 bases and the J segment 5 bases; nucleotides outside the gene matches: 10. Germline V gives CDR1 SGHTS, CDR2 YDEGEE. The CDR3 covers 15 residues. The specimen was CD4+ or CD8+ T cells sorted from blood, collected in a trial of the OX40 agonist ivuxolimab. This clonotype was sampled from an adult with an advanced solid tumor such as melanoma, head and neck, liver or kidney cancer. The V call is TRBV5-8, the J call TRBJ2-5; 8 bases match TRBD1. The CDR3: CASSPQGAISETQYF. The CDR3 coding sequence is TGTGCCAGCAGCCCCCAGGGGGCGATAAGTGAGACCCAGTACTTC.